This record looks at one T cell receptor beta chain sequence and its context. This clonotype was picked up one time. Its specific antigen is unknown. Nothing much larger sits one base from this clone, and base qualities are not available. A single read offers scant evidence. This sample was taken from a study of T cell repertoires in cytomegalovirus infection (dated by TCRdb to the late 2010s). For the wider study: The peptide stimulations were aimed at well-studied HLA-B-restricted epitopes as well as recently identified HLA-C-restricted CMV epitopes, whose presentation resists viral immunomodulation. Because public TCR beta signatures pointed to carriage of CMV infection together with the matching HLA type, the HLA type of each donor mattered for the analysis.

Sample treatment or condition, as interpreted from the label and publication: in vitro stimulation with specific CMV peptide epitopes to enrich CMV-specific T cells. The germline V gene sets CDR1 to MNHGY and CDR2 to SAAAGT. Reading from cysteine to phenylalanine, the CDR3 counts 16 amino acids. Only the CDR3 region is kept as DNA, spanning 48 bases read in frame from base 1. Relative to germline, V is missing 6 bases and J is missing 3 bases, with 7 bases of the junction outside any gene match. The sequencer was an Illumina HiSeq 1500. TCRdb trimmed public reads at Q25 via fastp, called clones via MiXCR and kept in-frame beta chains. Under each unique CDR3 protein, matching rows form one entry showing the most common genes and DNA. Within this sample are 380,000 or so distinct CDR3 sequences, with around a third of them counted one time only. The ten largest clones represent roughly 14% of the sample.

What the research found in general, with its limitations: Cumulative frequency of public TCR beta family members discriminated carriers of CMV infection plus the relevant HLA type in this cohort and an independent 352-donor cohort. The ex vivo response was dominated by HLA-C-restricted CMV-specific TCR beta clonotypes, which also provided the single most frequent clonotype in two of eight donors.

Rearrangement joined TRBV6-8 to TRBJ2-4; a stretch of 11 junction bases matches TRBD2. The source material was cultured PBMCs, sampled from culture after CMV antigen stimulation. The TCR comes from a human donor in good health (CMV status not recorded). Some clones in this sample may be carry-over from other donors' samples. The DNA reads TGTGCCAGCAGAGAACTAGCGGGAGAACGCAAAAACATTCAGTACTTC. Translation gives CASRELAGERKNIQYF.